This T cell receptor beta chain appears in the sequencing data of a study of blood T cell repertoires in COVID-19. Study-wide background: The origin of the acute and convalescent COVID-19 samples was the United States, Italy and Spain. PBMCs, B-cell-depleted T cells, or T cells provided the cDNA or gDNA that made up the material.

In the study's own analysis: Estimation of nucleated cell counts relied on the amplification of reference gene primers. Assay: immunoSEQ multiplex PCR; the TCRdb copy retains only in-frame clones and omits some. V and J calls and clone size are as listed in that table; D and trimming were resolved from the DNA. Of tens of thousands of clones in the sample, 85% are singletons; the top ten hold 16%. Per the germline V gene, CDR1 is SGHDT and CDR2 is YYEEEE. The ends lost 1 base at V and 1 base at J; junction bases unmatched: 11. The CDR3 sequence is 17 residues long. The source of this sequence is a human donor in a cohort sampled during active COVID-19. The chain links TRBV5-6 to TRBJ2-7; 7 bases fit TRBD1. The sequenced sample was peripheral blood. The CDR3 sequence: CASSLKHRGRSSYEQYF. Written as DNA, the CDR3 is TGTGCCAGCAGCTTGAAGCACAGGGGTCGCTCGTCCTACGAGCAGTACTTC.